This TCR beta chain was sequenced for a study of T cells in Graves' hyperthyroidism and ophthalmopathy. Whole-study findings and limits: Blood also contained most expanded thyroid clonotypes above 0.001.

Notes on this clonotype: Its antigen is not known.

Regions amplified from RNA transcripts were the TCR beta CDR3 regions. Primed by the HTBI set, a first-round RT-PCR was run on the TCR CDR3. TCRdb recomputed calls from the multiplex PCR reads with MiXCR, one row per CDR3 protein. The sample carries nearly 600,000 distinct CDR3 sequences, around 13% recorded once. This CDR3 has 18 residues. From germline, CDR1 is MNHNS and CDR2 SASEGT. V trimming: 6 bases; J trimming: 3 bases; junction bases outside the gene matches: 19. V and J are TRBV6-1 and TRBJ2-7; 8 bases agree with TRBD2. The receptor comes from a woman under 40 with Graves' hyperthyroidism that later progressed to Graves' ophthalmopathy. Material: blood. The CDR3 is CASSLPASTGTSLYEQYF. The CDR3 DNA is TGTGCCAGCAGCCTCCCAGCCTCTACCGGGACTAGTCTCTACGAGCAGTACTTC.